A selection of T cell receptor beta chains follows, all from one sample in a study of OX40 agonist ivuxolimab in advanced cancers. Method: immunoSEQ multiplex PCR; TCRdb's copy keeps in-frame clones and lacks some. The sample shows some 65,000 clones, roughly 73% of them seen only once. Sample: CD4+ or CD8+ T cells sorted from blood, taken in a trial of the OX40 agonist ivuxolimab. The receptors originated from an adult with an advanced solid tumor such as melanoma, head and neck, liver or kidney cancer. The CDR3 runs from the conserved cysteine through the conserved F or W. D genes are given only for firm matches. Rows may omit the clone size; those that give it use once, few, many or a size class.

V gene	clone size	J gene	D gene	CDR3 length	CDR3 DNA	CDR3 protein
TRBV18	.	TRBJ1-1	.	15	TGTGCCAGCTCACCGACCAGGGACTTGAACACTGAAGCTTTCTTT	CASSPTRDLNTEAFF
TRBV5-6	.	TRBJ1-3	TRBD1	16	TGTGCCAGCAGCTTGGAGGACAGGGGGCTCGGAAACACCATATATTTT	CASSLEDRGLGNTIYF
TRBV29-1	.	TRBJ1-1	TRBD1	18	TGCAGCGTTAAAGAGCCGATAACAGGGGGCGCGGGGAACACTGAAGCTTTCTTT	CSVKEPITGGAGNTEAFF
TRBV28	once	TRBJ2-7	TRBD2	14	TGTGCCAGCAGTTACGGGACTAGCTCCTACGAGCAGTACTTC	CASSYGTSSYEQYF
TRBV6-1	.	TRBJ1-4	.	13	TGTGCCAGCAGTGAAAGTTGGGGTGAAAAACTGTTTTTT	CASSESWGEKLFF
TRBV19	.	TRBJ2-5	TRBD1	14	TGTGCCAGTAGTATAGGGGGGACAGGGGGGACCCAGTACTTC	CASSIGGTGGTQYF
TRBV5-6	few	TRBJ1-1	.	12	TGTGCCAGCAGCAGACAGAACACTGAAGCTTTCTTT	CASSRQNTEAFF
TRBV2	.	TRBJ1-2	.	14	TGTGCCAGCAGACTAACAGGGACTAACTATGGCTACACCTTC	CASRLTGTNYGYTF
TRBV6-6	once	TRBJ2-5	TRBD2	16	TGTGCCAGCAGTATAATTACCGGGACTAGCGGGGGGACCCAGTACTTC	CASSIITGTSGGTQYF
TRBV11-3	.	TRBJ2-3	.	12	TGTGCCAGCAGCTTAAGTACAGATACGCAGTATTTT	CASSLSTDTQYF
TRBV11-3	.	TRBJ2-5	.	14	TGTGCCAGCAGCCAGATCACAGACCAAGAGACCCAGTACTTC	CASSQITDQETQYF
TRBV4-2	once	TRBJ1-3	TRBD1	17	TGTGCCAGCAGCCGCAGAACTCAGACAGGGTCCGGAAACACCATATATTTT	CASSRRTQTGSGNTIYF
TRBV28	once	TRBJ2-1	.	13	TGTGCCAGCAGCCCGACTAGAAGCTTTGAGCAGTTCTTC	CASSPTRSFEQFF
TRBV28	.	TRBJ2-7	TRBD2	17	TGTGCCAGCAGTTCGCGGGCTAGCGGGAGACATCCCTACGAGCAGTACTTC	CASSSRASGRHPYEQYF
TRBV2	once	TRBJ2-3	.	15	TGTGCCAGCAGGGCCGGACTGGCCCTTGGGGATACGCAGTATTTT	CASRAGLALGDTQYF
TRBV7-3	.	TRBJ2-3	TRBD1	13	TGTGCCAGCAGCACGACAGGGGCAGATACGCAGTATTTT	CASSTTGADTQYF
TRBV5-1	.	TRBJ2-4	TRBD2	14	TGCGCCAGCAGCTTACCGCGGGGGGATAACATTCAGTACTTC	CASSLPRGDNIQYF
TRBV2	few	TRBJ2-7	.	14	TGTGCCAGCAATTCTGGGCAGGGTAGCGACGAGCAGTACTTC	CASNSGQGSDEQYF
TRBV29-1	.	TRBJ2-7	.	14	TGCAGCGTTGTTCCCGGTGCGGTCTCCTACGAGCAGTACTTC	CSVVPGAVSYEQYF
TRBV2	.	TRBJ1-4	.	16	TGTGCCAGCAGTGAAGCAGCCCAGGAGGGGGGTGAAAAACTGTTTTTT	CASSEAAQEGGEKLFF
TRBV5-1	.	TRBJ2-7	TRBD2	14	TGCGCCAGCAGCTTAGGAGGGAGGGCCCACGAGCAGTACTTC	CASSLGGRAHEQYF
TRBV6-1	.	TRBJ1-1	.	15	TGTGCCAGCAGGGGAGACATCCAGAGGGACACTGAAGCTTTCTTT	CASRGDIQRDTEAFF
TRBV6-5	.	TRBJ1-3	.	11	TGTGCCAGCAGCGGGAGAAACACCATATATTTT	CASSGRNTIYF
TRBV19	.	TRBJ1-3	.	13	TGTGCCATGACCGCCAGCTCTGGAAACACCATATATTTT	CAMTASSGNTIYF
TRBV6-5	few	TRBJ1-5	.	13	TGTGCCAGCAATAGACAGGCAGGGCAGCCCCAGCATTTT	CASNRQAGQPQHF
TRBV18	.	TRBJ2-1	TRBD1	14	TGTGCCAGCTCACGGGACAGGGGATACAATGAGCAGTTCTTC	CASSRDRGYNEQFF
TRBV27	.	TRBJ1-1	.	15	TGTGCCAGCATGGGCAGGGAGGGGTTAGGCACTGAAGCTTTCTTT	CASMGREGLGTEAFF
TRBV30	.	TRBJ2-2	.	14	TGTGCCTGGAGTCTGTCACCGAACACCGGGGAGCTGTTTTTT	CAWSLSPNTGELFF
TRBV28	.	TRBJ2-7	.	12	TGTGCCAGCAGCACCCTTCCCTACGAGCAGTACTTC	CASSTLPYEQYF
TRBV5-4	.	TRBJ2-6	.	15	TGTGCCAGCAGCCCCGTTACCTCTGGGGCCAACGTCCTGACTTTC	CASSPVTSGANVLTF
TRBV15	.	TRBJ1-1	.	15	TGTGCCACCAGCAGAGACCGGGTGAAGAACACTGAAGCTTTCTTT	CATSRDRVKNTEAFF
TRBV5-4	.	TRBJ2-7	.	13	TGTGCCAGCAGCTACCCCGGGGGGCACGAGCAGTACTTC	CASSYPGGHEQYF
TRBV6-4	.	TRBJ1-6	TRBD1	13	TGTGCCACCCGGGACAGGGGTGATTCACCCCTCCACTTT	CATRDRGDSPLHF
TRBV28	.	TRBJ2-7	.	13	TGTGCCAGCACTATGGACGGACCCTACGAGCAGTACTTC	CASTMDGPYEQYF
TRBV19	.	TRBJ1-5	.	15	TGTGCCAGTAGAGACAGGCCCATAGCGGATCAGCCCCAGCATTTT	CASRDRPIADQPQHF
TRBV7-6	.	TRBJ1-3	.	15	TGTGCCAGCAGCCCGTCGGCTTCTCCTGGAAACACCATATATTTT	CASSPSASPGNTIYF
TRBV30	.	TRBJ2-2	TRBD1	15	TGTGCCTGGAACCCCGGGACAGTGAACACCGGGGAGCTGTTTTTT	CAWNPGTVNTGELFF
TRBV2	once	TRBJ2-4	TRBD1	15	TGTGCCAGCAAACGACAGGGAGCAGCCAAAAACATTCAGTACTTC	CASKRQGAAKNIQYF
TRBV18	.	TRBJ2-5	.	13	TGTGCCAGCTCAATCCCAGTCCAAGAGACCCAGTACTTC	CASSIPVQETQYF
TRBV21-1	.	TRBJ2-1	.	18	TGTGCCAGCGGCAGAAAGCTGATAGCCTCGATCGTCTACAATGAGCAGTTCTTC	CASGRKLIASIVYNEQFF
TRBV7-9	.	TRBJ1-1	.	14	TGTGCCAGCAGCTTACAGGGGCTGGGGACTGAAGCTTTCTTT	CASSLQGLGTEAFF
TRBV5-1	.	TRBJ2-5	.	14	TGCGCCAGCAGCTTGGAACGGGTGGAAGAGACCCAGTACTTC	CASSLERVEETQYF